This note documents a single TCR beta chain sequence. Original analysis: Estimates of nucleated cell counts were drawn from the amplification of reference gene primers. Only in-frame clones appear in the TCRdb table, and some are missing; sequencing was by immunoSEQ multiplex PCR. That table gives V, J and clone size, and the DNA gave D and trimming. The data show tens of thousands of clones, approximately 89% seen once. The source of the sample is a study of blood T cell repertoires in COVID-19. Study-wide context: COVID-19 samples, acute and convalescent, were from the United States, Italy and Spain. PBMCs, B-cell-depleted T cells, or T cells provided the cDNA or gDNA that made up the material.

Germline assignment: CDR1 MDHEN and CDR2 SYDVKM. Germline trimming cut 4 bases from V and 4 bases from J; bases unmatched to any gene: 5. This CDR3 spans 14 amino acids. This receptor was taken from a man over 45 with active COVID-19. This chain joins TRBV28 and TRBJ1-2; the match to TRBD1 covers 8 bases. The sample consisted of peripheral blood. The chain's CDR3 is CASSSTGVTYGYTF. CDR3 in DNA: TGTGCCAGCAGTTCGACAGGGGTCACCTATGGCTACACCTTC.